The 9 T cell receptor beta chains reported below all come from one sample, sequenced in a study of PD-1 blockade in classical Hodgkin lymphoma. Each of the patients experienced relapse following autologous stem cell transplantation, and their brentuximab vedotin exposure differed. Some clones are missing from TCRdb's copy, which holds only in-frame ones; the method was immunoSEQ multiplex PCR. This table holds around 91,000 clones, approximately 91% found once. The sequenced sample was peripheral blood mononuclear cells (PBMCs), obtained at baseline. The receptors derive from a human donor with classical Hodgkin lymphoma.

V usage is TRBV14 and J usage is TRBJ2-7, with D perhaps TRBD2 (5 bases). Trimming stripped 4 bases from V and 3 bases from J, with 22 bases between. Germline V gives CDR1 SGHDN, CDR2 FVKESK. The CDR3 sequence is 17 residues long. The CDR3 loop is CASSRGLGSVKIYEQYF. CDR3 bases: TGTGCCAGCAGCCGAGGGCTCGGGTCAGTAAAAATCTACGAGCAGTACTTC.

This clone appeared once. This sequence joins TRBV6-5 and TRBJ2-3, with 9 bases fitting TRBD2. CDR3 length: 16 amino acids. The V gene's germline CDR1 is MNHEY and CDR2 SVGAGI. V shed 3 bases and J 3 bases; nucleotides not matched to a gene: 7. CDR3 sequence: CASSYNSGSSTDTQYF. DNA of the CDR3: TGTGCCAGCAGTTATAATAGCGGGAGCTCTACAGATACGCAGTATTTT.

CDR3 protein: CASSQEIQGPYGYTF. In DNA, the CDR3 is TGCGCCAGCAGCCAAGAAATACAGGGCCCCTATGGCTACACCTTC. V gene TRBV4-3 combines with J gene TRBJ1-2, with D possibly being TRBD1 (6 bases). The CDR3 consists of 15 residues. Looked up from germline, CDR1 is LGHNA and CDR2 is YSLEER. The V and J ends lost 0 bases and 4 bases respectively, with 12 bases between them.

Written as DNA, the CDR3 is TGTGCCACCCAAGAGACTAACAACTACGAGCAGTACTTC. This sequence encodes CATQETNNYEQYF. The chain uses TRBV6-5 and TRBJ2-7; maybe TRBD2 (5 bases). The CDR3 spans 13 residues. Germline values: CDR1 MNHEY, CDR2 SVGAGI. V was shortened by 10 bases and J by 3 bases, with 16 bases between the two germline ends.

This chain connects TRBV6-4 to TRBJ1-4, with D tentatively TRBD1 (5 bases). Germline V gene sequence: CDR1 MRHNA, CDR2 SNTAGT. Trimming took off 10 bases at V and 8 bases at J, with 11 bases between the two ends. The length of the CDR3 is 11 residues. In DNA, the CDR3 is TGTGCCACCCCGTCAGGGGAAAAACTGTTTTTT. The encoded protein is CATPSGEKLFF.

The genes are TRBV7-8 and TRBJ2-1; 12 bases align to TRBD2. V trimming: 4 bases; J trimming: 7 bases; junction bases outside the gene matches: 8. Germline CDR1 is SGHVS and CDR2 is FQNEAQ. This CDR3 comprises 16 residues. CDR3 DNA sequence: TGTGCCAGCAGCTCTGAACTAGCGGGAGGAAGAAATGAGCAGTTCTTC. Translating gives CASSSELAGGRNEQFF.

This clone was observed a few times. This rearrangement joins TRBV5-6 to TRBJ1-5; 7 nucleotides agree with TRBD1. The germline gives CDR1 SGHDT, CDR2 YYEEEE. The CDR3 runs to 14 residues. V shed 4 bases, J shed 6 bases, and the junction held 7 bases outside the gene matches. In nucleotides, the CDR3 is TGTGCCAGCAGCGAGGGGGCGCAGGTTCAGCCCCAGCATTTT. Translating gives CASSEGAQVQPQHF. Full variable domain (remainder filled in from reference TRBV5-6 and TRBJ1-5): DAGVTQSPTHLIKTRGQQVTLRCSPKSGHDTVSWYQQALGQGPQFIFQYYEEEERQRGNFPDRFSGHQFPNYSSELNVNALLLGDSALYLCASSEGAQVQPQHFGDGTRLSIL.

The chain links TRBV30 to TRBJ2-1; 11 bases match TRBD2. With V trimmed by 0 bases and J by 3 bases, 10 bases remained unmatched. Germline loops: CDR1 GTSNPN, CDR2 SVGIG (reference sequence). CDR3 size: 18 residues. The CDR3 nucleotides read TGTGCCTGGAGTGTTAGGACTAGCGGGCCCTGGGGCTACAATGAGCAGTTCTTC. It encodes CAWSVRTSGPWGYNEQFF.

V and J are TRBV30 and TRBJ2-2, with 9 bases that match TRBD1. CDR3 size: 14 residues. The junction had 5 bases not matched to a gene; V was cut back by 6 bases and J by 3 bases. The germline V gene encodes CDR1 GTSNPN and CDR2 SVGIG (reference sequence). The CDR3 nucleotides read TGTGCCTGCCCCGGGACAGGGCACACCGGGGAGCTGTTTTTT. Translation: CACPGTGHTGELFF. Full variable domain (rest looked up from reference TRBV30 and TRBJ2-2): SQTIHQWPATLVQPVGSPLSLECTVEGTSNPNLYWYRQAAGRGLQLLFYSVGIGQISSEVPQNLSASRPQDRQFILSSKKLLLSDSGFYLCACPGTGHTGELFFGEGSRLTVL.